Listed here are 25 T cell receptor beta chains from one sample, sequenced in a study of T-cell reconstitution after alpha-beta-depleted transplantation in children. Researchers prepared the TCRbeta library using unique molecular identifiers, the study reports. TCRdb independently ran MiXCR on the PCR reads; one entry per CDR3 protein. The sample carries roughly 100,000 distinct CDR3 sequences, 7% to 10% recorded once. The sample was PBMCs from the stem cell graft donor, taken from the stem cell graft. All receptors derive from a human donor who donated a stem cell graft to a child with congenital amegakaryocytic thrombocytopenia.

To note about this clonotype: A read error may explain this, as a much larger clone is one base away. The CDR3 coding sequence is TGTGCGAGCACTATGAGCCAGGGGGCCTCTGAAAAACTGTTTTTT. The encoded protein is CASTMSQGASEKLFF. The chain uses TRBV28 and TRBJ1-4; TRBD1 matches at 8 bases. Germline CDR1 MDHEN, CDR2 SYDVKM. The CDR3 is made up of 15 amino acids. Based on the CDR3 plus reference TRBV28 and TRBJ1-4, the full variable domain is DVKVTQSSRYLVKRTGEKVFLECVQDMDHENMFWYRQDPGLGLRLIYFSYDVKMKEKGDIPEGYSVSREKKERFSLILESASTNQTSMYLCASTMSQGASEKLFFGSGTQLSVL.

The chain links TRBV6-5 to TRBJ2-1; TRBD2 agrees at 10 bases. V shed 6 bases, J shed 9 bases, and the junction held 8 bases outside the gene matches. CDR3 length: 14 residues. Germline V gives CDR1 MNHEY, CDR2 SVGAGI. The CDR3, as DNA: TGTGCCAGCAGCTCCCAGAGCGGGAGGGGTGAGCAGTTCTTC. Its translation is CASSSQSGRGEQFF.

The table lists this clonotype with many counts. This sequence joins TRBV12-3 or TRBV12-4 and TRBJ2-3, with D tentatively TRBD1 (5 bases). The germline V and J ends were trimmed by 1 base and 4 bases, with 12 bases remaining between them. This CDR3 is built from 15 residues. CDR3 residues: CASSLGSGLADTQYF. CDR3 in DNA: TGTGCCAGCAGTTTAGGATCAGGGCTGGCAGATACGCAGTATTTT.

This clonotype was counted many times. The chain links TRBV10-3 to TRBJ1-5; D unresolved. CDR3 length equals 11 residues. Germline CDR1 reads ENHRY; CDR2 reads SYGVKD. Trimming took off 8 bases at V and 1 base at J, with 3 bases between the two ends. CDR3 in DNA: TGTGCCATCGGGAGCAATCAGCCCCAGCATTTT. Its protein product is CAIGSNQPQHF.

This clonotype was detected ten times or more. CDR3 sequence reads: CSARAGLRESNQPQHF. The CDR3 DNA follows: TGCAGTGCTAGAGCAGGCCTGAGGGAAAGCAATCAGCCCCAGCATTTT. The chain joins TRBV20-1 to TRBJ1-5; no clear D. The CDR3 totals 16 residues. Germline V lookup: CDR1 DFQATT, CDR2 SNEGSKA (reference sequence). V was pared by 1 base and J by 1 base, with 14 bases between.

The V call is TRBV7-9, the J call TRBJ1-1, with D maybe TRBD1 (5 bases). The CDR3 spans 12 residues. The V gene's germline CDR1 is SEHNR and CDR2 FQNEAQ (reference sequence). Trimming removed 2 bases from V and 6 bases from J, with 7 bases in between. The CDR3 DNA is TGTGCCAGCAGCTTACAGGGACCTGAAGCTTTCTTT. As protein: CASSLQGPEAFF. Full variable domain (remainder filled in from reference TRBV7-9 and TRBJ1-1): DTGVSQNPRHKITKRGQNVTFRCDPISEHNRLYWYRQTLGQGPEFLTYFQNEAQLEKSRLLSDRFSAERPKGSFSTLEIQRTEQGDSAMYLCASSLQGPEAFFGQGTRLTVV.

This clonotype was seen at least ten times. The rearrangement links TRBV11-3 to TRBJ2-7; 7 nucleotides align to TRBD1. The V gene end was trimmed by 0 bases and the J gene end by 0 bases; junction bases not matched to a gene: 5. The V gene's germline CDR1 is SGHNT and CDR2 YENEEA. This CDR3 comprises 16 residues. The CDR3: CASSLDVGQRSYEQYF. CDR3 in DNA: TGTGCCAGCAGCTTAGATGTGGGACAGCGCTCCTACGAGCAGTACTTC.

The sample holds many counts of this clonotype. The chain employs TRBV5-1 and TRBJ2-3; the D is unclear. Per the germline V gene, CDR1 is SGHRS and CDR2 is YFSETQ. This CDR3 has 12 amino acids. Trimming stripped 4 bases from V and 6 bases from J, with 9 bases between. CDR3 in DNA: TGCGCCAGCAGCCGCCCAGCGGATACGCAGTATTTT. It specifies CASSRPADTQYF.

This clonotype has a count of ten or more. The chain carries TRBV20-1 and TRBJ2-1; 8 nucleotides match TRBD2. Germline V gene data show CDR1 as DFQATT and CDR2 as SNEGSKA (reference sequence). The CDR3 totals 15 residues. The V gene end was trimmed by 6 bases and the J gene end by 2 bases; junction bases not matched to a gene: 9. The chain's CDR3 is CSALRDSGAYNEQFF. The DNA for the CDR3 is TGCAGTGCCCTTCGTGATAGCGGGGCCTACAATGAGCAGTTCTTC.

The chain has TRBV28 and TRBJ2-2; D might be TRBD1 (6 bases). The CDR3 consists of 17 residues. V lost 3 bases, J lost 2 bases, and 16 bases lay in between. Germline V gene lookup returns CDR1 MDHEN and CDR2 SYDVKM. The CDR3 nucleotides are TGTGCCAGCAGTTTGTTAGAAACAGGGATAAACACCGGGGAGCTGTTTTTT. This encodes CASSLLETGINTGELFF.

This clonotype was counted ten times or more. V is TRBV15 and J is TRBJ1-1; maybe TRBD1 (5 bases). The CDR3 runs to 15 residues. Trimming stripped 0 bases from V and 4 bases from J, with 12 bases between. Germline CDR1 LNHNV, CDR2 YYDKDF (reference sequence). The CDR3 DNA reads as TGTGCCACCAGCAGAGATATGGGCGGGGGCACTGAAGCTTTCTTT. Translation gives CATSRDMGGGTEAFF.

This clonotype was detected many times. The CDR3 sequence is CASSLVGPAVNTEAFF. CDR3 sequence (DNA): TGCGCCAGCAGCTTGGTCGGACCGGCAGTTAACACTGAAGCTTTCTTT. The rearrangement links TRBV5-1 to TRBJ1-1; D ambiguous. V dropped 0 bases and J dropped 2 bases, with 14 bases sitting between them. The CDR3 runs to 16 residues. Germline-derived CDR1 and CDR2 are SGHRS and YFSETQ. Full variable domain (remainder filled in from reference TRBV5-1 and TRBJ1-1): KAGVTQTPRYLIKTRGQQVTLSCSPISGHRSVSWYQQTPGQGLQFLFEYFSETQRNKGNFPGRFSGRQFSNSRSEMNVSTLELGDSALYLCASSLVGPAVNTEAFFGQGTRLTVV.

This clonotype was seen many times. The J gene is TRBJ2-7, the V gene TRBV7-8; the D call may be TRBD1 or TRBD2 (6 bases each). The ends were cut back, 6 bases at V and 3 bases at J, with 15 bases in the middle. The CDR3 is 14 amino acids. The germline V gene has CDR1 SGHVS and CDR2 FQNEAQ. CDR3 sequence (DNA): TGTGCCAGCAGTCCCGGGGGCCGGGTCTACGAGCAGTACTTC. Its protein product is CASSPGGRVYEQYF. Using reference TRBV7-8 and TRBJ2-7 for the parts outside the CDR3, the full variable domain is GAGVSQSPRYKVAKRGQDVALRCDPISGHVSLFWYQQALGQGPEFLTYFQNEAQLDKSGLPSDRFFAERPEGSVSTLKIQRTQQEDSAVYLCASSPGGRVYEQYFGPGTRLTVT.

The sample holds many counts of this clonotype. The genes are TRBV3-1 and TRBJ2-3; possible D gene TRBD2, 6 bases. The CDR3 length is 14 residues. Germline assignment: CDR1 LGHDT and CDR2 YNNKEL (reference sequence). V lost 8 bases to trimming and J lost 2 bases, with 14 bases between them. For the CDR3, the DNA is TGTGCCAGCGGGGCGGAGGGGACCACAGATACGCAGTATTTT. It encodes CASGAEGTTDTQYF.

This clonotype was seen ten or more times. The chain recombines TRBV29-1 with TRBJ2-7; 7 nucleotides align to TRBD2. The CDR3 is 13 residues long. Germline CDR1 reads SQVTM; CDR2 reads ANQGSEA. V was pared by 4 bases and J by 1 base, with 4 bases of the junction left unmatched. The CDR3 loop is CSVGASGSYEQYF. In nucleotides, the CDR3 is TGCAGCGTTGGGGCTAGCGGTTCCTACGAGCAGTACTTC.

This clonotype was seen ten or more times. The chain couples TRBV6-2 or TRBV6-3 to TRBJ2-2, with D maybe TRBD2 (6 bases). The CDR3 has 16 residues. Germline lookup yields CDR1 MNHEY and CDR2 SVGEGT. Trimming shortened V by 2 bases and J by 7 bases, and 17 bases separated the two germline ends. CDR3 bases: TGTGCCAGCAGTTACGGCGGGACGAGAAGGGTCGGGGAGCTGTTTTTT. The encoded protein is CASSYGGTRRVGELFF.

This clonotype was counted at least ten times. The rearrangement links TRBV20-1 to TRBJ1-6, with TRBD1 as a possible D gene (5 bases). Trimming cost V 3 bases and J 9 bases, with 15 bases left between them. The CDR3 contains 14 residues. The germline V gene has CDR1 DFQATT and CDR2 SNEGSKA (reference sequence). CDR3 DNA: TGCAGTGCTAGCCCCGCAGGGCGAGGTTCACCCCTCCACTTT. This gives the protein CSASPAGRGSPLHF.

The table lists this clonotype with many counts. The chain carries TRBV4-1 and TRBJ2-4, with 9 nucleotides matching TRBD2. Germline V gene lookup returns CDR1 MGHRA and CDR2 YSYEKL. V shed 0 bases and J 7 bases; nucleotides not matched to a gene: 7. CDR3 length: 16 residues. The CDR3 region is CASSQEVAGVMNIQYF. Written as DNA, the CDR3 is TGCGCCAGCAGCCAAGAAGTAGCGGGAGTTATGAACATTCAGTACTTC.

This clonotype was counted ten times or more. The rearrangement joins TRBV29-1 to TRBJ2-3; TRBD2 aligns across 9 bases. The CDR3 extends over 13 amino acids. V was clipped by 6 bases and J by 3 bases; unmatched bases: 4. Germline V gene sequence: CDR1 SQVTM, CDR2 ANQGSEA. CDR3: CSVVTSGTDTQYF. The CDR3 nucleotides read TGCAGCGTCGTTACTAGCGGGACAGATACGCAGTATTTT.

This rearrangement joins TRBV5-1 to TRBJ2-3; D may correspond to TRBD1 or TRBD2 (5 bases each). Trimming removed 0 bases at V and 1 base at J, with 12 bases between. Per germline, CDR1 SGHRS and CDR2 YFSETQ. This CDR3 is 16 amino acids long. The CDR3 nucleotides are TGCGCCAGCAGCTTGGAGGTTGGGGGACGCACAGATACGCAGTATTTT. Amino acids: CASSLEVGGRTDTQYF.

This clonotype was recorded many times. The V and J genes are TRBV5-1 and TRBJ2-2; D is unclear. Deletions cut 4 bases from V and 3 bases from J, with 4 bases between. The CDR3 loop spans 12 amino acids. Germline CDR1 is SGHRS and CDR2 is YFSETQ. The CDR3 bases are TGCGCCAGCAGCCTGGACACCGGGGAGCTGTTTTTT. Its protein is CASSLDTGELFF.

This clonotype was recorded many times. This sequence joins TRBV12-3 or TRBV12-4 and TRBJ1-1; TRBD1 is a possible D gene (6 bases). The CDR3 consists of 13 residues. The V and J ends lost 3 bases and 7 bases respectively, with 12 bases between them. This CDR3 reads CASSFGHRDEAFF. The CDR3, as DNA: TGTGCCAGCAGTTTTGGGCACAGGGATGAAGCTTTCTTT.

In its sample, this clonotype was seen many times. This sequence joins TRBV20-1 and TRBJ1-1, with a possible D match to TRBD1 (5 bases). CDR1 DFQATT and CDR2 SNEGSKA come from the germline V gene (reference sequence). Deletions cut 6 bases from V and 5 bases from J, with 16 bases between. This CDR3 has 13 residues. In DNA form, the CDR3 reads TGCAGTGCCCCCGGGACCTCCCCAACTGAAGCTTTCTTT. Protein product: CSAPGTSPTEAFF.

This clonotype was seen ten or more times. This chain connects TRBV6-2 or TRBV6-3 to TRBJ2-1, with D tentatively TRBD1 or TRBD2 (5 bases each). V lost 6 bases and J 11 bases, leaving 20 bases between the germline ends. Looked up from germline, CDR1 is MNHEY and CDR2 is SVGEGT. CDR3 length: 14 residues. As DNA, the CDR3 is TGTGCCAGCAGCAGCCGGGACCACGCAAGGAAGCAGTTCTTC. Residues: CASSSRDHARKQFF.

In this sample, this clonotype turned up many times. V usage is TRBV15 and J usage is TRBJ1-1, with TRBD1 matching 10 bases. Germline loops: CDR1 LNHNV, CDR2 YYDKDF (reference sequence). V trimming: 1 base; J trimming: 6 bases; junction bases outside the gene matches: 5. CDR3 size: 15 residues. CDR3 nucleotide sequence: TGTGCCACCAGCAGAGTGGGACAGGGGTACGCTGAAGCTTTCTTT. This gives the protein CATSRVGQGYAEAFF.